This T cell receptor (beta chain) was sequenced for a study of shared clonotypes between healthy human individuals. Study observations and caveats: All-four-donor shared clonotypes had higher generation probabilities than non-shared clonotypes did.

This clone showed up just a few times. Its antigen remains unidentified. Trimming shortened V by 1 base and J by 0 bases, and 7 bases separated the two germline ends. The CDR3 covers 15 residues. CDR1 MGHRA and CDR2 YSYEKL come from the germline V gene. This was a deep-level run. Using immunoSEQ multiplex PCR, the repertoire was profiled, and TCRdb retains in-frame clones only, with some absent. The sample shows under 2.5 million clones, under 95% of them seen only once. The sequencing sample was made of naive CD4+ T cells from PBMCs. As for subset: CD45RA+ positively selected. The source is a man between 18 and 35 years old in good health. Some clones in this sample may be carry-over from other donors' samples. J is TRBJ1-5 and V is TRBV4-1; D is unresolved. The CDR3 bases are TGCGCCAGCAGCCAAGGTGGGCCTAGCAATCAGCCCCAGCATTTT. This encodes CASSQGGPSNQPQHF.